Sequencing of this TCR beta chain was carried out in a study of HIV-infected patients and healthy controls. This clonotype was counted between two and nine times. TCRdb called the 5' RACE reads again in MiXCR, with one record for every CDR3 protein. The data show 18,000 or so distinct CDR3 sequences, around 15% seen once. The CDR3 consists of 14 residues. From germline, CDR1 is DFQATT and CDR2 SNEGSKA (reference sequence). With 6 bases clipped from V and 8 bases from J, the junction kept 13 bases outside the gene matches. Sequenced: CD8+ T cells from blood. The clonotype originates from a human donor in good health. The chain is built from TRBV20-1 and TRBJ2-1; 7 nucleotides match TRBD2. The CDR3 loop reads CSAPSGRELDEQFF. CDR3 coding DNA: TGCAGTGCCCCATCCGGGCGGGAGTTGGATGAGCAGTTCTTC.